This T cell receptor beta chain was sequenced during a study of glioma-infiltrating T cells after dendritic cell vaccination. Time point: after dendritic cell vaccination, including at tumor progression/relapse. The CDR3 runs to 17 residues. Germline CDR1 and CDR2: SGHDT and YYEEEE. J was trimmed by 3 bases and V by 0 bases; bases with no gene match: 7. Libraries were prepared by immunoSEQ multiplex PCR; TCRdb keeps only in-frame clonotypes and omits some of them. The sample includes more than 45,000 clones, 70% to 85% of them seen just once. The TCR was taken from a human donor with glioblastoma. The sample in question was blood, obtained after dendritic cell vaccination. The rearrangement joins TRBV5-6 to TRBJ1-5; 9 bases map to TRBD1. CDR3 region: CASSLGTGGAPNQPQHF. CDR3 nucleotide sequence: TGTGCCAGCAGCTTGGGCACAGGGGGCGCCCCCAATCAGCCCCAGCATTTT. The full variable domain, with the rest looked up from reference TRBV5-6 and TRBJ1-5, is DAGVTQSPTHLIKTRGQQVTLRCSPKSGHDTVSWYQQALGQGPQFIFQYYEEEERQRGNFPDRFSGHQFPNYSSELNVNALLLGDSALYLCASSLGTGGAPNQPQHFGDGTRLSIL.